These 17 T cell receptor beta chains were all obtained from the same sample, sequenced in a study of naive and memory T cell subsets. Overall study findings and caveats: Possibly reflecting memory cells re-expressing CD45RA, a few larger clonotypes occurred in naive repertoires, especially CD8.

An equimolar mix of two oligonucleotides served as the beta constant-region primer for TRBC1 and TRBC2. Four rounds of PCR amplified the ligated cDNA using nested alpha and beta constant-region primers plus SP2. MiXCR, applied by TCRdb to the UMI-ligation and nested PCR reads, yields one record per CDR3 protein. Here the sample spans fewer than 150,000 distinct CDR3 sequences, about 20% being singletons. No antigen is known for these receptors. The sample was naive CD8+ T cells from blood. The receptor set was obtained from a human donor in good health.

This clonotype showed up just a few times. The rearrangement uses TRBV29-1 and TRBJ2-5; D is perhaps TRBD2 (5 bases). Trimming removed 7 bases at V and 2 bases at J, with 11 bases between. This CDR3 has 12 amino acids. Looked up from germline, CDR1 is SQVTM and CDR2 is ANQGSEA. The CDR3 DNA is TGCAGCGGAATGACTATGCAAGAGACCCAGTACTTC. Translation gives CSGMTMQETQYF.

This clonotype was found a few times. The rearrangement links TRBV9 to TRBJ2-1; 8 bases match TRBD1. Germline V CDR1 and CDR2: SGDLS, YYNGEE. The length of the CDR3 is 17 residues. Trimming cost V 3 bases and J 5 bases; bases outside gene matches: 13. Here the CDR3 DNA reads TGTGCCAGCAGCGAGGAAACGACAGGGGTGGAGAACAATGAGCAGTTCTTC. This codes for CASSEETTGVENNEQFF.

This clonotype was seen only a few times. J is TRBJ2-2 and V is TRBV27; 9 bases agree with TRBD1. This CDR3 is 15 amino acids long. Per the germline V gene, CDR1 is MNHEY and CDR2 is SMNVEV (reference sequence). With 4 bases clipped from V and 5 bases from J, the junction kept 5 bases outside the gene matches. CDR3 nucleotide sequence: TGTGCCAGCAGTTCCTGGGACAGGGCTACCGGGGAGCTGTTTTTT. It codes for CASSSWDRATGELFF.

The CDR3 bases are TGTGCCAGCAGCTTAGGGTTTGGGAACACTGAAGCTTTCTTT. It yields the protein CASSLGFGNTEAFF. The J gene is TRBJ1-1, the V gene TRBV7-9, with D hard to call. Germline values: CDR1 SEHNR, CDR2 FQNEAQ (reference sequence). The CDR3 totals 14 residues. Deletions cut 1 base from V and 1 base from J, with 7 bases between.

This clonotype turned up a few times. The V call is TRBV6-5, the J call TRBJ1-1; TRBD1 might be the D (6 bases). Germline lookup yields CDR1 MNHEY and CDR2 SVGAGI. The CDR3 sequence is 15 residues long. Trimming cost V 4 bases and J 1 base, with 13 bases left between them. The CDR3 spells CASSSVGGGNTEAFF. CDR3 nucleotide sequence: TGTGCCAGCAGTTCGGTCGGGGGCGGGAACACTGAAGCTTTCTTT.

The gene calls are TRBV14 and TRBJ2-7, with TRBD1 matching 9 bases. CDR3 size: 15 residues. With V trimmed by 6 bases and J by 4 bases, 10 bases remained unmatched. CDR1 is SGHDN and CDR2 is FVKESK in the germline V gene. CDR3: CASSLPGQGLYEQYF. The CDR3 DNA reads TGTGCCAGCAGTCTTCCGGGACAGGGATTATACGAGCAGTACTTC.

This clonotype has just a few counts. The V gene is TRBV27, the J gene TRBJ2-7; TRBD2 agrees at 10 bases. Trimming at V came to 6 bases and at J to 4 bases, leaving 6 bases not matched to a gene. Germline assignment: CDR1 MNHEY and CDR2 SMNVEV (reference sequence). CDR3 length: 14 amino acids. CDR3 loop: CASRVAGGKYEQYF. Here the CDR3 DNA reads TGTGCCAGCAGGGTAGCGGGAGGCAAGTACGAGCAGTACTTC.

This clonotype was recorded a few times. J is TRBJ2-3 and V is TRBV6-2 or TRBV6-3; either TRBD1 or TRBD2 may fit D (5 bases each). The CDR3 loop spans 17 amino acids. V was shortened by 0 bases and J by 2 bases, with 15 bases between the two germline ends. Germline CDR1 is MNHEY and CDR2 is SVGEGT. CDR3 bases: TGTGCCAGCAGTTACTCTCTACGGGACCGATACACAGATACGCAGTATTTT. Its translation is CASSYSLRDRYTDTQYF.

The chain employs TRBV29-1 and TRBJ2-1; D not certain. Germline V gene data show CDR1 as SQVTM and CDR2 as ANQGSEA. CDR3 length: 14 amino acids. Trimming left V 7 bases short and J 4 bases short, with 17 bases between. The CDR3 reads CSALDRTDYNEQFF. The CDR3, as DNA: TGCAGCGCCCTAGACCGAACCGATTACAATGAGCAGTTCTTC.

This chain uses TRBV20-1 with TRBJ2-1, with D perhaps TRBD1 or TRBD2 (6 bases each). This CDR3 has 18 amino acids. V lost 1 base and J 0 bases, leaving 19 bases between the germline ends. The germline V gene encodes CDR1 DFQATT and CDR2 SNEGSKA (reference sequence). Here the CDR3 DNA reads TGCAGTGCTAGAGTTATCGGGGAGAGGGGGGTCTCCTACAATGAGCAGTTCTTC. Its translation is CSARVIGERGVSYNEQFF.

As to this clonotype: The junction differs from germline at one of its ends, possibly a read error. The chain recombines TRBV4-3 with TRBJ1-5; no definite D call. This CDR3 region has 16 residues. Germline V gene lookup returns CDR1 LGHNA and CDR2 YSLEER. The CDR3 sequence is CASSQDMMESNRPQHF. CDR3 DNA sequence: TGCGCCAGCAGCCAAGACATGATGGAAAGCAATCGGCCCCAGCATTTT.

The sample holds a few counts of this clonotype. This chain joins TRBV7-9 and TRBJ2-7; 10 bases fit TRBD2. Trimming cost V 5 bases and J 4 bases; bases outside gene matches: 8. CDR1 SEHNR and CDR2 FQNEAQ come from the germline V gene (reference sequence). CDR3 length: 15 residues. CDR3 nucleotide sequence: TGTGCCAGCAGCCCTCCTAGCGGGAGTGAATACGAGCAGTACTTC. Translation: CASSPPSGSEYEQYF.

A few counts support this clonotype. The V and J genes are TRBV28 and TRBJ1-2; 8 bases are shared with TRBD1. Germline-derived CDR1 and CDR2 are MDHEN and SYDVKM. Trimming took 11 bases from V and 8 from J; bases not matched to a gene: 7. This CDR3 spans 11 amino acids. The CDR3 here is CAGQGSQGYTF. The CDR3 DNA reads TGTGCCGGACAGGGTTCTCAAGGCTACACCTTC.

This clonotype occurred many times. V and J are TRBV28 and TRBJ2-1, with D unclear. The V and J ends lost 6 bases and 5 bases respectively, with 5 bases between them. Germline CDR1 reads MDHEN; CDR2 reads SYDVKM. The CDR3 loop spans 11 amino acids. DNA for the CDR3: TGTGCCAGCAGCCCCCACAATGAGCAGTTCTTC. It is translated as CASSPHNEQFF.

The chain joins TRBV7-9 to TRBJ2-2; TRBD1 is a possible D gene (6 bases). Germline assignment: CDR1 SEHNR and CDR2 FQNEAQ (reference sequence). The V end was cut by 4 bases, the J end by 1 base, with 10 bases between. The CDR3 totals 15 residues. CDR3 sequence reads: CASSSTGQNTGELFF. CDR3 in DNA: TGTGCCAGCAGCTCGACGGGACAGAACACCGGGGAGCTGTTTTTT.

This clonotype showed up just a few times. The V and J genes are TRBV29-1 and TRBJ2-7, with TRBD2 identical over 8 bases. Trimming at V came to 0 bases and at J to 4 bases, leaving 14 bases not matched to a gene. The CDR3 totals 17 residues. Germline V CDR1 and CDR2: SQVTM, ANQGSEA. DNA of the CDR3: TGCAGCGTTGAAGAGGCTATTCCGGGGGGGGATGAGTACGAGCAGTACTTC. Amino acid sequence: CSVEEAIPGGDEYEQYF.

The genes are TRBV15 and TRBJ1-2; D not resolved. The germline V and J ends were trimmed by 0 bases and 12 bases, with 14 bases remaining between them. CDR1 is LNHNV and CDR2 is YYDKDF in the germline V gene (reference sequence). The CDR3 extends over 13 amino acids. CDR3 bases: TGTGCCACCAGCAGAGATATTACATCTGAGGACACCTTC. Translated, it gives CATSRDITSEDTF.